This T cell receptor beta chain was sequenced in a study of response to subunit inactivated influenza vaccine. Study-level findings and limits: With each seasonal influenza vaccination, the authors suggested, few new T cells are recruited.

Losses at the gene ends were 2 bases for V and 2 bases for J; bases not matched to a gene: 5. Germline CDR1 DFQATT, CDR2 SNEGSKA (reference sequence). The CDR3 is 16 residues long. Each CDR3 protein is one row after TCRdb ran MiXCR on the RT-PCR reads. The sample includes 530,000 or so distinct CDR3 sequences, 10% to 15% seen only once; the top ten take about 10%. This clonotype was seen more than once but under ten times. The antigen is undetermined. Sequences were derived from PBMCs from blood, sampled on the day of vaccination. The chain carries TRBV20-1 and TRBJ2-7; 14 bases are a match to TRBD2. The source of this sequence is a man aged 50 or older who received an inactivated influenza vaccine. CDR3 in amino acids: CSARRTSGGTTYEQYF. The DNA of the CDR3 is TGCAGTGCTAGACGGACTAGCGGGGGGACTACCTACGAGCAGTACTTC.